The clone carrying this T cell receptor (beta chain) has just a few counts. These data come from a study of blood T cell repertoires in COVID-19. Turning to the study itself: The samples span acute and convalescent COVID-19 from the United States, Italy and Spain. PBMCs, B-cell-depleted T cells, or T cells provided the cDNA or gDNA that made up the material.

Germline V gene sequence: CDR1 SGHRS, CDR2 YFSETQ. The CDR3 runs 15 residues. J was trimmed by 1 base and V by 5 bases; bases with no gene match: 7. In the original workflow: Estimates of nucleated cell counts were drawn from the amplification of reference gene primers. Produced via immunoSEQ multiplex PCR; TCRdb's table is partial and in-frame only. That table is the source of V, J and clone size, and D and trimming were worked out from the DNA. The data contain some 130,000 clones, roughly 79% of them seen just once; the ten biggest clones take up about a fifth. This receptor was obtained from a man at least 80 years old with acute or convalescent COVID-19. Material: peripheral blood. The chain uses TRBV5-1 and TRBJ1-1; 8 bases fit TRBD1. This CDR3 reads CASRSTGVANTEAFF. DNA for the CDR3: TGCGCCAGCAGGTCGACAGGGGTGGCGAACACTGAAGCTTTCTTT.